This T cell receptor (beta chain) is from a study of OX40 agonist ivuxolimab in advanced cancers. Generated by immunoSEQ multiplex PCR, the TCRdb table keeps only in-frame clones and is missing some. This sample has roughly 60,000 clones, with around four fifths found just once. Trimming cost V 2 bases and J 4 bases, with 4 bases left between them. The CDR3 runs 12 residues. Germline values: CDR1 SNHLY, CDR2 FYNNEI. The chain has TRBV2 and TRBJ2-3, with D unresolved. The sequence derives from an adult with an advanced solid tumor such as melanoma, head and neck, liver or kidney cancer. The sample here was CD4+ or CD8+ T cells sorted from blood, taken in a trial of the OX40 agonist ivuxolimab. The chain's CDR3 is CASSERPDTQYF. The DNA for the CDR3 is TGTGCCAGCAGTGAAAGGCCAGATACGCAGTATTTT. The variable domain in full, completed from reference TRBV2 and TRBJ2-3, reads EPEVTQTPSHQVTQMGQEVILRCVPISNHLYFYWYRQILGQKVEFLVSFYNNEISEKSEIFDDQFSVERPDGSNFTLKIRSTKLEDSAMYFCASSERPDTQYFGPGTRLTVL.